This T cell receptor (beta chain) comes out of a study of blood T cells in healthy people across ages. Study-level points and caveats: Unknown donor CMV status possibly confounded expanded clonotype changes. Investigators treated diversity estimates from one million T cells as underestimates.

Combining a sample-barcoded 5' primer with a J-beta primer mix, a second PCR ran for roughly 6 to 11 cycles. Using its own MiXCR run on the 5' RACE reads, TCRdb lists one record per CDR3 protein. The sample contains 1.5 million to 1.9 million distinct CDR3 sequences, 42% of which appear only once. This clonotype was detected only a few times. What it recognizes is unknown. This CDR3 spans 15 amino acids. Trimming stripped 1 base from V and 4 bases from J, with 14 bases between. Germline V gives CDR1 SQVTM, CDR2 ANQGSEA. V and J are TRBV29-1 and TRBJ2-1; D is uncertain. The sequence derives from a woman aged 18-30 years in good health. What was sequenced was blood. CDR3 nucleotides: TGCAGCGTTGAAGGGTTAAGAGAGGCTTACAATGAGCAGTTCTTC. Translating it yields CSVEGLREAYNEQFF.